The T cell receptor beta chain under discussion was sequenced for a study of blood T cell repertoires in COVID-19. In the study overall: Sources were T cells, B-cell-depleted T cells, or PBMCs; the material itself was cDNA or gDNA.

Enrolment of Seattle patients took place during active infection, and they were followed longitudinally. In the original workflow: Amplifying reference gene primers gave estimates of nucleated cell counts. Repertoires were generated with immunoSEQ multiplex PCR, while TCRdb's copy carries only in-frame clones and drops some. V and J calls and clone size are copied from that table; D and trimming were computed from the DNA. The data show about 320,000 clones, around 89% seen once. The CDR3 runs 14 residues. From germline, CDR1 is SNHLY and CDR2 FYNNEI. The ends were cut back, 0 bases at V and 4 bases at J, with 9 bases in the middle.

The chain has TRBV2 and TRBJ1-2, with a tentative D call TRBD1 (5 bases). The TCR was taken from a woman in her twenties or thirties with COVID-19, enrolled during active disease. Sequencing input: peripheral blood. DNA of the CDR3: TGTGCCAGCAGTGAAGCGAGGCAGGGCTATGGCTACACCTTC. Translating it yields CASSEARQGYGYTF.